What follows are 17 T cell receptor beta chains derived from one specimen sequenced in a study of identical twins (TCRdb year 2016). Libraries came from 5' RACE. The instrument given in TCRdb is Illumina HiSeq 2000. TCRdb reran the public reads through fastp at Q25 and MiXCR, keeping productive beta chains. All rows with the same CDR3 protein become a single entry with the most common DNA and genes. The sample contains a few hundred thousand distinct CDR3 sequences, roughly 12% of them found a single time. The ten biggest clones cover just over 7% of the sample. The sample was also reused in another study, on yellow fever vaccine responses in identical twins.

Source material: CD8+ T cells sorted from blood. These receptor sequences come from a woman aged 18-29 years in good health.

This clonotype turned up a few times. The genes are TRBV12-3 or TRBV12-4 and TRBJ2-5, with 7 bases that match TRBD1. CDR3 length equals 14 residues. Trimming at V came to 3 bases and at J to 2 bases, leaving 3 bases not matched to a gene. DNA for the CDR3: TGTGCCAGCAGTTTCAGGGGGTCGCAAGAGACCCAGTACTTC. Translating gives CASSFRGSQETQYF.

V is TRBV24-1 and J is TRBJ2-1; possible D gene TRBD1, 7 bases. This CDR3 has 18 residues. The germline CDR1 and CDR2 sequences are KGHDR and SFDVKD. V shed 5 bases and J shed 3 bases, with 22 bases lying between them. The CDR3 DNA follows: TGTGCCACCAGTGGGCCCACAGGGGACTCCCCCTACTACAATGAGCAGTTCTTC. Encoded protein: CATSGPTGDSPYYNEQFF.

This clonotype was detected a few times. V and J are TRBV9 and TRBJ1-1, with 8 nucleotides matching TRBD1. The CDR3 covers 15 residues. CDR1 is SGDLS, CDR2 YYNGEE, per germline. The junction had 7 bases not matched to a gene; V was cut back by 0 bases and J by 6 bases. The DNA for the CDR3 is TGTGCCAGCAGCGTAGGTCAGGGGGCTACCTCTGAAGCTTTCTTT. Translating it yields CASSVGQGATSEAFF. Complete variable domain (other parts from reference TRBV9 and TRBJ1-1): DSGVTQTPKHLITATGQRVTLRCSPRSGDLSVYWYQQSLDQGLQFLIQYYNGEERAKGNILERFSAQQFPDLHSELNLSSLELGDSALYFCASSVGQGATSEAFFGQGTRLTVV.

This clonotype was found a few times. The rearrangement uses TRBV20-1 and TRBJ1-4; D remains ambiguous. Per germline, CDR1 DFQATT and CDR2 SNEGSKA (reference sequence). There are 16 residues in the CDR3. Trimming pared 0 bases from V and 8 bases from J, leaving 19 bases between. CDR3 sequence reads: CSARDLGPGSAEKLFF. The CDR3 region has the DNA TGCAGTGCTAGAGATCTCGGACCGGGGTCTGCCGAAAAACTGTTTTTT.

The chain links TRBV3-1 to TRBJ2-2, with D maybe TRBD1 (6 bases). CDR1 and CDR2 from the germline V gene are LGHDT and YNNKEL (reference sequence). V was pared by 4 bases and J by 5 bases, with 14 bases between. The CDR3 loop spans 15 amino acids. CDR3 nucleotides: TGTGCCAGCAGCCCAGGGGTAGCGTCTACCGGGGAGCTGTTTTTT. Translated: CASSPGVASTGELFF.

The rearrangement uses TRBV29-1 and TRBJ2-7; TRBD1 is a possible D gene (5 bases). The CDR3 contains 12 residues. Germline loops: CDR1 SQVTM, CDR2 ANQGSEA. V lost 4 bases and J lost 1, with 8 bases in between. CDR3 in amino acids: CSVGDSSYEQYF. The DNA of the CDR3 is TGCAGCGTTGGAGACAGTTCCTACGAGCAGTACTTC.

This clonotype was seen at least ten times. The chain combines TRBV5-1 with TRBJ2-5; perhaps TRBD1 as D (6 bases). This CDR3 is 13 amino acids long. Trimming shortened V by 5 bases and J by 4 bases, and 12 bases separated the two germline ends. Germline V CDR1 and CDR2: SGHRS, YFSETQ. CDR3 sequence: CASRQDSGETQYF. Written as DNA, the CDR3 is TGCGCCAGCAGACAGGACAGCGGAGAGACCCAGTACTTC.

The chain employs TRBV12-3 or TRBV12-4 and TRBJ2-5; weak D call: TRBD1 (5 bases). Trimming pared 1 base from V and 2 bases from J, leaving 14 bases between. The CDR3 spans 16 residues. The CDR3 DNA reads TGTGCCAGCAGTTTAGAGGGGATCAGCCGGCAAGAGACCCAGTACTTC. It yields the protein CASSLEGISRQETQYF.

This clonotype has ten or more counts. V gene TRBV7-9 combines with J gene TRBJ2-7; 7 bases map to TRBD1. The CDR3 spans 13 residues. Germline loops: CDR1 SEHNR, CDR2 FQNEAQ (reference sequence). J lost 3 bases, V lost 5 bases, and 4 bases had no gene match. CDR3 sequence reads: CASSLGQNYEQYF. The CDR3 nucleotides read TGTGCCAGCAGCCTGGGACAGAACTACGAGCAGTACTTC.

This clonotype showed up just a few times. This chain uses TRBV4-1 with TRBJ2-1; D may be TRBD1 (6 bases). The CDR3 length is 15 residues. Trimming cost V 3 bases and J 6 bases, with 15 bases left between them. Germline V gene lookup returns CDR1 MGHRA and CDR2 YSYEKL. The CDR3 loop reads CASSQSVVGGNEQFF. CDR3 nucleotides: TGCGCCAGCAGCCAGTCGGTAGTAGGGGGCAATGAGCAGTTCTTC.

Regarding this clonotype: This sequence may be a read error, since a much larger clone differs from it by one base. This chain connects TRBV11-2 to TRBJ2-7; D is undetermined. V lost 3 bases and J lost 2, with 8 bases in between. The CDR3 has 13 amino acids. The germline gives CDR1 SGHAT, CDR2 FQNNGV. CDR3 region: CASSLTWPYEQYV. In nucleotides, the CDR3 is TGTGCCAGCAGCTTGACATGGCCCTACGAGCAGTACGTC.

There are a few counts of this clonotype. V and J are TRBV5-1 and TRBJ1-1, with a weak D call TRBD1 (5 bases). The CDR3 is 15 residues long. Trimming cost V 6 bases and J 0 bases, with 15 bases left between them. Germline V gives CDR1 SGHRS, CDR2 YFSETQ. The CDR3 DNA sequence: TGCGCCAGCACCCCCGGGTGGGGGGTGAACACTGAAGCTTTCTTT. Translation: CASTPGWGVNTEAFF.

The CDR3 DNA reads TGTGCCAGCAGCGTAGGGGGGACTAGCGGGGCCACCGCGACACGGAATGAGCAGTTCTTC. Its translation: CASSVGGTSGATATRNEQFF. The chain uses TRBV9 and TRBJ2-1; 13 bases map to TRBD2. CDR3 size: 20 residues. The trim removed 0 bases at V and 7 bases at J, leaving 16 bases unmatched. Germline V CDR1 and CDR2: SGDLS, YYNGEE.

This clonotype was seen a handful of times. The J gene is TRBJ2-5, the V gene TRBV12-3 or TRBV12-4; the D call may be TRBD1 or TRBD2 (5 bases each). V was pared by 2 bases and J by 5 bases, with 9 bases between. The CDR3 consists of 13 residues. The chain's CDR3 is CASSLYGTETQYF. CDR3 DNA sequence: TGTGCCAGCAGTTTATACGGGACGGAGACCCAGTACTTC.

This clonotype was detected only a few times. The chain employs TRBV7-9 and TRBJ1-1; D is uncertain. Germline V gene sequence: CDR1 SEHNR, CDR2 FQNEAQ (reference sequence). The germline V and J ends were trimmed by 3 bases and 4 bases, with 12 bases remaining between them. CDR3 length: 14 residues. CDR3 region: CASSFLEVGTEAFF. CDR3 nucleotide sequence: TGTGCCAGCAGCTTTTTGGAGGTGGGCACTGAAGCTTTCTTT.

This clonotype was seen a few times. The rearrangement links TRBV27 to TRBJ2-5; D ambiguous. V was pared by 3 bases and J by 4 bases, with 12 bases between. CDR1 is MNHEY and CDR2 is SMNVEV in the germline V gene (reference sequence). CDR3 length equals 14 residues. CDR3 region: CASSFRAGRETQYF. CDR3 in DNA: TGTGCCAGCAGTTTTAGGGCAGGTCGAGAGACCCAGTACTTC.

This clonotype came up a few times. The chain carries TRBV10-2 and TRBJ2-1; D is possibly TRBD1 (5 bases). The CDR3 contains 15 residues. Looked up from germline, CDR1 is WSHSY and CDR2 is SAAADI. V lost 0 bases and J lost 13, with 19 bases in between. As DNA, the CDR3 is TGCGCCAGCAGTGAGTCGATGGCTTTGGCTGACAGTCAGTTCTTC. Amino acids: CASSESMALADSQFF.